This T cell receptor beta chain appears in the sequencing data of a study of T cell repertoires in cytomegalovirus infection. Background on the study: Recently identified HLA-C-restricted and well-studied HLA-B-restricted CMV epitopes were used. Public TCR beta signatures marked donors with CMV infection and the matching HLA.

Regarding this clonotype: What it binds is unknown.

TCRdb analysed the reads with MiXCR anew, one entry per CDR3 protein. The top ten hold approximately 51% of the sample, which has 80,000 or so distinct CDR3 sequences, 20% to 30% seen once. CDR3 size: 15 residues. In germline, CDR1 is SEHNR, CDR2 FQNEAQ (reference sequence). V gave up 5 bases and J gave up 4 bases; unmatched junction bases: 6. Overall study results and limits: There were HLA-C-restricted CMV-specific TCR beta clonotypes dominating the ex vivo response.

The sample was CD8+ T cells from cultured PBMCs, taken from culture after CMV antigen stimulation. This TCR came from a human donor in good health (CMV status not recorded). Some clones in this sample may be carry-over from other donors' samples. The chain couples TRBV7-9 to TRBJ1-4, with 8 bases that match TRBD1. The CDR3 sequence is CASSPDTGGNEKLFF. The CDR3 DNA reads TGTGCCAGCAGCCCCGACACAGGGGGTAATGAAAAACTGTTTTTT.